This T cell receptor (beta chain) was found in a study of blood T cell repertoires in COVID-19. Study as a whole: COVID-19 samples, acute and convalescent, were from the United States, Italy and Spain. T cells, B-cell-depleted T cells, or PBMCs supplied cDNA or gDNA.

Original processing notes: Estimation of nucleated cell counts relied on the amplification of reference gene primers. TCRdb's table, derived via immunoSEQ multiplex PCR, lists solely in-frame clones and lacks some. V and J calls and clone size are copied from that table; D and trimming were computed from the DNA. The table records around 330,000 clones, 70% to 90% of them present only once. The length of the CDR3 is 17 residues. Germline V gene lookup returns CDR1 SEHNR and CDR2 FQNEAQ (reference sequence). The V and J ends lost 1 base and 1 base respectively, with 16 bases between them. The receptor was derived from a woman between 45 and 65 years old with active or convalescent COVID-19. Sequenced input: peripheral blood. The rearrangement joins TRBV7-9 to TRBJ1-1, with a weak D call TRBD1 (6 bases). For the CDR3, the DNA is TGTGCCAGCAGCTTAGATTATACAGGGAAGGAGAACACTGAAGCTTTCTTT. Translated, it gives CASSLDYTGKENTEAFF.